These 23 T cell receptor beta chains were sequenced from one sample in a study of tumor-infiltrating lymphocytes in localized non-small cell lung cancer. Assay used: immunoSEQ multiplex PCR; TCRdb lists only in-frame clones, some missing. The data show just under 30,000 clones, with 80% to 90% seen just once and around 2% held by the top ten. Sequencing was performed on lung tumor tissue. These receptors were obtained from a human donor with non-small cell lung cancer.

This clone has only a few counts. This chain connects TRBV5-1 to TRBJ1-6; TRBD1 is a possible D gene (5 bases). The CDR3 runs to 15 residues. V lost 4 bases and J 8 bases, leaving 16 bases between the germline ends. Germline-derived CDR1 and CDR2 are SGHRS and YFSETQ. In DNA, the CDR3 is TGCGCCAGCAGCGCCGGGACCGGGGCTGATTCACCCCTCCACTTT. It is translated as CASSAGTGADSPLHF.

This clone was recorded a few times. The chain combines TRBV30 with TRBJ1-1; D is unclear. The CDR3 sequence is 14 residues long. V was trimmed by 0 bases and J by 2 bases, leaving 10 bases between them. Germline lookup yields CDR1 GTSNPN and CDR2 SVGIG (reference sequence). DNA for the CDR3: TGTGCCTGGAGTGTACGATACTTCAACACTGAAGCTTTCTTT. It yields the protein CAWSVRYFNTEAFF.

This rearrangement joins TRBV19 to TRBJ2-3; 8 nucleotides line up with TRBD2. This CDR3 region has 17 residues. J was trimmed by 3 bases and V by 5 bases; bases with no gene match: 13. Germline V gene data show CDR1 as LNHDA and CDR2 as SQIVND (reference sequence). The CDR3 region is CASSPSGGTQWTDTQYF. The CDR3 bases are TGTGCCAGTAGTCCCTCGGGGGGGACACAATGGACAGATACGCAGTATTTT.

The chain is built from TRBV5-1 and TRBJ2-5; 8 nucleotides agree with TRBD2. V lost 2 bases, J lost 5 bases, and 11 bases stayed unmatched. The CDR3 runs to 16 residues. Germline V gives CDR1 SGHRS, CDR2 YFSETQ. The CDR3 sequence: CASSFAGTRAPETQYF. The CDR3 nucleotides are TGCGCCAGCAGCTTCGCCGGGACTAGGGCTCCTGAGACCCAGTACTTC. The variable domain in full, completed from reference TRBV5-1 and TRBJ2-5, reads KAGVTQTPRYLIKTRGQQVTLSCSPISGHRSVSWYQQTPGQGLQFLFEYFSETQRNKGNFPGRFSGRQFSNSRSEMNVSTLELGDSALYLCASSFAGTRAPETQYFGPGTRLLVL.

The chain uses TRBV5-6 and TRBJ1-6; D remains unclear. This CDR3 has 15 residues. Between the trimmed V and J ends, which lost 2 bases and 4 bases, there was a span of 10 bases. Germline V gives CDR1 SGHDT, CDR2 YYEEEE. The CDR3 here is CASSFLARYNSPLHF. The CDR3 DNA reads as TGTGCCAGCAGCTTCTTGGCGAGGTATAATTCACCCCTCCACTTT.

This clone came up once. The genes are TRBV5-4 and TRBJ2-7; 7 bases align to TRBD1. The CDR3 loop spans 15 amino acids. Trimming took 0 bases from V and 0 from J; bases not matched to a gene: 3. Germline CDR1 is SGHNT and CDR2 is YYREEE (reference sequence). Here the CDR3 reads CASSLDGTVSYEQYF. CDR3 DNA sequence: TGTGCCAGCAGCTTGGACGGGACAGTCTCCTACGAGCAGTACTTC.

CDR3 DNA sequence: TGTGCCAGCAGCTTAGTGGCTTTGGGGACAGCGAACACTGAAGCTTTCTTT. It codes for CASSLVALGTANTEAFF. The chain is built from TRBV7-2 and TRBJ1-1; TRBD1 agrees at 7 bases. The ends lost 1 base at V and 1 base at J; junction bases unmatched: 9. This CDR3 has 17 residues. The germline gives CDR1 SGHTA, CDR2 FQGNSA.

V usage is TRBV2 and J usage is TRBJ2-4; a possible D gene is TRBD1 (6 bases). Trimming left V 11 bases short and J 4 bases short, with 21 bases between. Germline V CDR1 and CDR2: SNHLY, FYNNEI. There are 15 residues in the CDR3. CDR3 amino acids: CASCNLSGQKNIQYF. The CDR3 coding sequence is TGTGCCTCCTGTAACTTGTCGGGACAAAAAAACATTCAGTACTTC.

This clone was picked up one time. The V and J genes are TRBV7-9 and TRBJ1-6; a possible D gene is TRBD1 (5 bases). The CDR3 contains 16 residues. Trimming stripped 2 bases from V and 6 bases from J, with 14 bases between. The germline V gene encodes CDR1 SEHNR and CDR2 FQNEAQ (reference sequence). The CDR3 DNA sequence: TGTGCCAGCAGCTTAATGTCAGGGATGGGTAATTCACCCCTCCACTTT. It yields the protein CASSLMSGMGNSPLHF. The full variable domain, in which reference TRBV7-9 and TRBJ1-6 provide the parts outside the CDR3, is DTGVSQNPRHKITKRGQNVTFRCDPISEHNRLYWYRQTLGQGPEFLTYFQNEAQLEKSRLLSDRFSAERPKGSFSTLEIQRTEQGDSAMYLCASSLMSGMGNSPLHFGNGTRLTVT.

The chain combines TRBV28 with TRBJ1-1; TRBD1 is a possible D gene (5 bases). V gave up 2 bases and J gave up 1 base, with 11 bases separating them. CDR3 length: 15 amino acids. Germline V CDR1 and CDR2: MDHEN, SYDVKM. The CDR3 loop is CASSLQGYQNTEAFF. DNA of the CDR3: TGTGCCAGCAGTTTACAGGGTTACCAGAACACTGAAGCTTTCTTT.

The chain has TRBV6-1 and TRBJ1-6, with D perhaps matching TRBD1 (5 bases). This CDR3 contains 15 residues. Trimming shortened V by 0 bases and J by 6 bases, and 9 bases separated the two germline ends. Germline assignment: CDR1 MNHNS and CDR2 SASEGT. Here the CDR3 reads CASSEAPGSNSPLHF. As DNA, the CDR3 is TGTGCCAGCAGTGAAGCGCCAGGGTCTAATTCACCCCTCCACTTT.

This chain joins TRBV9 and TRBJ2-3; D perhaps matches TRBD2 (7 bases). Germline loops: CDR1 SGDLS, CDR2 YYNGEE. This CDR3 spans 18 amino acids. Trimming pared 0 bases from V and 2 bases from J, leaving 19 bases between. CDR3: CASSVGKRDKVLTDTQYF. The CDR3 nucleotides read TGTGCCAGCAGCGTAGGTAAGCGGGACAAGGTTCTCACAGATACGCAGTATTTT.

The gene calls are TRBV4-1 and TRBJ1-1, with 7 nucleotides matching TRBD1. The germline gives CDR1 MGHRA, CDR2 YSYEKL. V shed 3 bases and J 6 bases; nucleotides not matched to a gene: 7. This CDR3 comprises 14 residues. DNA for the CDR3: TGCGCCAGCAGCCAGCGACAGGGTGACCCTGAAGCTTTCTTT. As protein: CASSQRQGDPEAFF.

This sequence joins TRBV6-1 and TRBJ2-2, with 11 bases that match TRBD1. Germline V gene data show CDR1 as MNHNS and CDR2 as SASEGT. V lost 10 bases to trimming and J lost 6 bases; unmatched junction nucleotides: 7. The CDR3 consists of 14 residues. The CDR3 region is CATSRDRGSGELFF. For the CDR3, the DNA is TGTGCCACCTCCCGGGACAGGGGGTCCGGGGAGCTGTTTTTT.

This chain links TRBV6-5 with TRBJ2-7; 8 bases map to TRBD1. V lost 10 bases to trimming and J lost 7 bases; unmatched junction nucleotides: 9. The CDR3 extends over 12 amino acids. Germline V gene lookup returns CDR1 MNHEY and CDR2 SVGAGI. CDR3 sequence reads: CATRTGPGEQYF. The CDR3 DNA sequence: TGTGCCACCCGGACAGGGCCGGGGGAGCAGTACTTC.

This sequence joins TRBV29-1 and TRBJ1-4, with D uncertain. CDR3 size: 11 residues. The V gene's germline CDR1 is SQVTM and CDR2 ANQGSEA. Trimming removed 6 bases from V and 5 bases from J, with 7 bases in between. The CDR3 DNA reads as TGCAGCGTGGCCCAAAATGAAAAACTGTTTTTT. It specifies CSVAQNEKLFF.

This clone came up once. This rearrangement joins TRBV10-3 to TRBJ1-2; 7 bases line up with TRBD1. This CDR3 is built from 18 residues. V lost 1 base, J lost 5 bases, and 16 bases stayed unmatched. Germline V CDR1 and CDR2: ENHRY, SYGVKD. CDR3 protein: CAISELTGSLPSPYGYTF. The CDR3 DNA sequence: TGTGCCATCAGTGAGTTGACAGGGAGTCTCCCCTCCCCGTATGGCTACACCTTC.

The chain joins TRBV10-3 to TRBJ1-2; D unclear. Trimming stripped 3 bases from V and 7 bases from J, with 6 bases between. CDR1 ENHRY and CDR2 SYGVKD come from the germline V gene. This CDR3 comprises 11 residues. The CDR3 here is CAISDPPGYTF. CDR3 in DNA: TGTGCCATCAGTGACCCCCCTGGCTACACCTTC.

The chain is built from TRBV10-3 and TRBJ1-6; D not resolved. The germline V gene has CDR1 ENHRY and CDR2 SYGVKD. The CDR3 sequence is 13 residues long. Deletions cut 4 bases from V and 14 bases from J, with 15 bases between. CDR3 sequence: CAISGEAYGSLHF. For the CDR3, the DNA is TGTGCCATCAGTGGGGAAGCTTACGGATCCCTCCACTTT.

The rearrangement uses TRBV2 and TRBJ2-7, with 8 bases identical to TRBD1. There are 13 residues in the CDR3. Trimming took 9 bases from V and 5 from J; bases not matched to a gene: 9. The germline V gene has CDR1 SNHLY and CDR2 FYNNEI. CDR3 sequence reads: CASMTGDFDEQYF. CDR3 bases: TGTGCCAGTATGACAGGGGATTTCGACGAGCAGTACTTC. The variable domain in full, with the rest retrieved from reference TRBV2 and TRBJ2-7, is EPEVTQTPSHQVTQMGQEVILRCVPISNHLYFYWYRQILGQKVEFLVSFYNNEISEKSEIFDDQFSVERPDGSNFTLKIRSTKLEDSAMYFCASMTGDFDEQYFGPGTRLTVT.

The CDR3 loop is CASSVTRGGGANVLTF. In DNA, the CDR3 is TGTGCCAGCAGCGTAACCAGGGGAGGTGGGGCCAACGTCCTGACTTTC. The rearrangement joins TRBV9 to TRBJ2-6, with D perhaps given as TRBD1 or TRBD2 (6 bases each). This CDR3 comprises 16 residues. Germline CDR1 and CDR2: SGDLS and YYNGEE. The V end was cut by 1 base, the J end by 3 bases, with 11 bases between.

This clone was counted once. The V gene is TRBV7-2, the J gene TRBJ2-3; D may correspond to TRBD1 or TRBD2 (5 bases each). The CDR3 sequence is 16 residues long. Trimming pared 7 bases from V and 0 bases from J, leaving 17 bases between. Germline V CDR1 and CDR2: SGHTA, FQGNSA. CDR3: CASNSWDVISTDTQYF. In DNA form, the CDR3 reads TGTGCCAGCAATTCCTGGGACGTGATTAGCACAGATACGCAGTATTTT.

The CDR3 region is CAIRVTGGYGYTF. CDR3 bases: TGTGCCATCAGAGTAACAGGGGGCTATGGCTACACCTTC. The V gene is TRBV10-3, the J gene TRBJ1-2; 8 bases map to TRBD1. The J segment lost 4 bases and the V segment lost 6 bases, leaving 4 bases of the junction unmatched. Germline assignment: CDR1 ENHRY and CDR2 SYGVKD. This CDR3 is built from 13 residues.